Sequencing of this T cell receptor (beta chain) was carried out in a study of T-cell reconstitution after alpha-beta-depleted transplantation in children. Findings and caveats of the study: T-cell counts and diversity at one year following transplant were attributed mainly to newly produced T cells. The high TCRbeta diversity at day 60 in some patients came from surviving recipient T cells and thymic progenitors.

About this clonotype itself: Its antigen is as yet unknown.

Library preparation (for TCRbeta) was performed with unique molecular identifiers. TCRdb reanalysed the PCR reads using MiXCR and keeps one entry per CDR3 protein. The table shows 800,000 to 1,000,000 distinct CDR3 sequences, with under 30% occurring only once. The germline V gene has CDR1 MGHRA and CDR2 YSYEKL. This CDR3 comprises 17 residues. The V gene end was trimmed by 3 bases and the J gene end by 4 bases; junction bases not matched to a gene: 9. The V call is TRBV4-1, the J call TRBJ2-1; TRBD2 matches at 10 bases. The sample here was PBMCs, mostly from graft donor cells, taken 360 days after TCRalphabeta/CD19-depleted stem cell transplant. The receptor's source is a boy under two years old who had a stem cell transplant for SCID, so the T cells may come from the graft donor. The CDR3 DNA sequence: TGCGCCAGCAGCCAGAACCTTGCGACTAGCGGGTACAATGAGCAGTTCTTC. Its protein is CASSQNLATSGYNEQFF.